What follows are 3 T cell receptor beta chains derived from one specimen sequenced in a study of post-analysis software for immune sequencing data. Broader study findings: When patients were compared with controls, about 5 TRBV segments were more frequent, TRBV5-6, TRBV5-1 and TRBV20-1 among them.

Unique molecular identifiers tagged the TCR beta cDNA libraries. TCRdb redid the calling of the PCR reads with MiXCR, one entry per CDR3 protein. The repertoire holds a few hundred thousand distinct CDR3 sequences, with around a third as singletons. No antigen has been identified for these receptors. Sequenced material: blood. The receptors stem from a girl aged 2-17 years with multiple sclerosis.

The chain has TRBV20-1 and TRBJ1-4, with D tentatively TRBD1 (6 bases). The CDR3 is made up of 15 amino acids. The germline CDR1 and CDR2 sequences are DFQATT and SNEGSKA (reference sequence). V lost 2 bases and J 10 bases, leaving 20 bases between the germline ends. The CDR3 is CSARNDGRGEGKLFF. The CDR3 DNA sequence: TGCAGTGCTAGAAACGATGGCAGGGGCGAGGGAAAACTGTTTTTT.

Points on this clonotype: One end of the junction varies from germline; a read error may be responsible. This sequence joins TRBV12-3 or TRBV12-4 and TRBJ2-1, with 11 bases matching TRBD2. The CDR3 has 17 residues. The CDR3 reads CASSLGLAESSYNEQFF. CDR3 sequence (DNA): TGTGCCAGCAGTTTGGGACTAGCGGAGAGCTCCTACAATGAGCAGTTCTTT.

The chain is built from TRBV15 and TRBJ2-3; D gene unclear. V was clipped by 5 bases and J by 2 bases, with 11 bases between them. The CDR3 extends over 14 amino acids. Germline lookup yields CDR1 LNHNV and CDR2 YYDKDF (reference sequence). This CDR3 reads CATSGLELTDTQYF. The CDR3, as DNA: TGTGCCACCAGCGGGCTCGAGCTCACAGATACGCAGTATTTT.